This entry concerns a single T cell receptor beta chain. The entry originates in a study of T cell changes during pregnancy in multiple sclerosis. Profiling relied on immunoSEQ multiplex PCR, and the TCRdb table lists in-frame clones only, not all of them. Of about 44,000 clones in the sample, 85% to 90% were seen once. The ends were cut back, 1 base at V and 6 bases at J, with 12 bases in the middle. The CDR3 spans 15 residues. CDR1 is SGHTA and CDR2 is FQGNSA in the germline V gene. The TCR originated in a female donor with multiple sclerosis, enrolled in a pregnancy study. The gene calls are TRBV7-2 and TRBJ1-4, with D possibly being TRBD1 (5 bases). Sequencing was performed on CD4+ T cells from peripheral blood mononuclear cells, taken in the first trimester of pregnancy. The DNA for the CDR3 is TGTGCCAGCAGCTTAGATGGGGGGGGTGATGAAAAACTGTTTTTT. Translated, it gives CASSLDGGGDEKLFF. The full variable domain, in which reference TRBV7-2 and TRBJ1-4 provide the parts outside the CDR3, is GAGVSQSPSNKVTEKGKDVELRCDPISGHTALYWYRQSLGQGLEFLIYFQGNSAPDKSGLPSDRFSAERTGGSVSTLTIQRTQQEDSAVYLCASSLDGGGDEKLFFGSGTQLSVL.